Following are 8 T cell receptor beta chains from one sample sequenced in a study of shared clonotypes between healthy human individuals. Using immunoSEQ multiplex PCR, the repertoire was profiled, and TCRdb retains in-frame clones only, with some absent. The table includes 2 million to 2.5 million clones, roughly 95% detected once. CD45RO negativity and positive selection for CCR7 defined naive CD8 cells, a population that excluded terminally differentiated effector memory CD45RA+ cells. Sample: naive CD8+ T cells sorted from blood. Every receptor here comes from a man younger than 35 in good health.

The J gene is TRBJ2-5, the V gene TRBV28; possible D gene TRBD2, 5 bases. Trimming left V 6 bases short and J 5 bases short, with 16 bases between. This CDR3 is 14 amino acids long. Germline V CDR1 and CDR2: MDHEN, SYDVKM. CDR3 DNA: TGTGCCAGCAGCCCAGACGGGGTCCGGGAGACCCAGTACTTC. Translated: CASSPDGVRETQYF.

The chain carries TRBV20-1 and TRBJ2-1; D uncertain. Germline V gene lookup returns CDR1 DFQATT and CDR2 SNEGSKA (reference sequence). The CDR3 runs to 11 residues. V was trimmed by 6 bases and J by 9 bases, leaving 12 bases between them. For the CDR3, the DNA is TGCAGTGCGAGGTGGGCGAGTGAGCAGTTCTTC. This gives the protein CSARWASEQFF.

This clone was recorded only once. The identical CDR3 is also encoded by other nucleotide sequences in the sample. This chain uses TRBV30 with TRBJ2-1; D not certain. The germline V gene encodes CDR1 GTSNPN and CDR2 SVGIG (reference sequence). CDR3 length: 14 residues. Deletions cut 0 bases from V and 6 bases from J, with 12 bases between. CDR3 DNA sequence: TGTGCCTGGAGTGTGAGTGGCCCCCCCAATGAGCAGTTCTTC. Residues: CAWSVSGPPNEQFF.

The rearrangement uses TRBV1 and TRBJ2-5; whether TRBD2, the table's D call, matches the DNA was not checked. TRBV1 is a pseudogene. This CDR3 spans 17 amino acids. The CDR3 DNA sequence: TGCACCAGCAGCCAAGATAGGGGACTAACGTACCAAGAGACCCAGTACTTC. This gives the protein CTSSQDRGLTYQETQYF.

The chain couples TRBV7-9 to TRBJ1-4; D is undetermined. The CDR3 runs to 14 residues. Germline CDR1 SEHNR, CDR2 FQNEAQ (reference sequence). Deletions cut 1 base from V and 4 bases from J, with 7 bases between. This chain's CDR3 is CASSLVGRNEKLFF. CDR3 coding DNA: TGTGCCAGCAGCTTAGTTGGACGTAATGAAAAACTGTTTTTT. Complete variable domain (other parts from reference TRBV7-9 and TRBJ1-4): DTGVSQNPRHKITKRGQNVTFRCDPISEHNRLYWYRQTLGQGPEFLTYFQNEAQLEKSRLLSDRFSAERPKGSFSTLEIQRTEQGDSAMYLCASSLVGRNEKLFFGSGTQLSVL.

The rearrangement joins TRBV5-1 to TRBJ1-1, with D possibly matching TRBD1 (6 bases). V was clipped by 8 bases and J by 1 base, with 9 bases between them. The CDR3 has 12 amino acids. The germline V gene encodes CDR1 SGHRS and CDR2 YFSETQ. The DNA of the CDR3 is TGCGCCAGTCAACAGGGGAACACTGAAGCTTTCTTT. Protein sequence: CASQQGNTEAFF.

V and J are TRBV11-2 and TRBJ2-3; 13 bases match TRBD2. Losses at the gene ends were 1 base for V and 6 bases for J; bases not matched to a gene: 1. The CDR3 sequence is 15 residues long. Germline CDR1 SGHAT, CDR2 FQNNGV. The CDR3 sequence: CASSLGTSGGDTQYF. The CDR3, as DNA: TGTGCCAGCAGCTTAGGGACTAGCGGGGGTGATACGCAGTATTTT.

The chain employs TRBV7-9 and TRBJ2-1; 7 bases are a match to TRBD2. V dropped 5 bases and J dropped 7; count of bases not matched to a gene: 11. The CDR3 loop spans 15 amino acids. Germline assignment: CDR1 SEHNR and CDR2 FQNEAQ (reference sequence). This CDR3 is CASSPPARLANEQFF. CDR3 nucleotides: TGTGCCAGCAGCCCCCCGGCGCGACTAGCTAATGAGCAGTTCTTC.